The rows below give T cell receptor beta chains drawn from one sample of a study of blood T cell repertoires in COVID-19. Generated by immunoSEQ multiplex PCR, the TCRdb table keeps only in-frame clones and is missing some. This sample has 450,000 or so clones, with 85% to 90% found just once. Sequencing input: peripheral blood. The receptors were sampled from a man between 18 and 29 years old with COVID-19, enrolled during active disease. The CDR3 runs from the conserved cysteine through the conserved F or W. Fields, in order: J gene, clone size, D gene, V gene, CDR3 protein, CDR3 DNA. D genes are given only for firm matches. Rows give clone size only sometimes, using once, few, many, or a class for an expanded clone.

j_call: TRBJ1-3
clone_size: NA
d_call: TRBD1
v_call: TRBV6-6
cdr3_aa: CASSWTGLSGNTIYF
cdr3_nt: TGTGCCAGCAGTTGGACAGGACTCTCTGGAAACACCATATATTTT

j_call: TRBJ1-1
clone_size: NA
d_call: NA
v_call: TRBV7-9
cdr3_aa: CASSLGEYRENTEAFF
cdr3_nt: TGTGCCAGCAGCTTAGGAGAGTACAGGGAGAACACTGAAGCTTTCTTT

j_call: TRBJ2-2
clone_size: NA
d_call: NA
v_call: TRBV5-1
cdr3_aa: CASSLVVRGSTGELFF
cdr3_nt: TGCGCCAGCAGCTTGGTAGTCAGGGGAAGCACCGGGGAGCTGTTTTTT

j_call: TRBJ1-6
clone_size: NA
d_call: TRBD1
v_call: TRBV3-1/TRBV3-2
cdr3_aa: CASSQGLQGVLPLHF
cdr3_nt: TGTGCCAGCAGCCAGGGGTTACAGGGGGTTTTGCCCCTCCACTTT

j_call: TRBJ1-4
clone_size: NA
d_call: NA
v_call: TRBV15
cdr3_aa: CATSKDRNNEKLFF
cdr3_nt: TGTGCCACCAGCAAGGACAGAAATAATGAAAAACTGTTTTTT

j_call: TRBJ1-4
clone_size: NA
d_call: NA
v_call: TRBV6-1
cdr3_aa: CASSEVRVMEKLFF
cdr3_nt: TGTGCCAGCAGTGAAGTCAGGGTAATGGAAAAACTGTTTTTT

j_call: TRBJ2-2
clone_size: NA
d_call: NA
v_call: TRBV19
cdr3_aa: CASSFGLLGELFF
cdr3_nt: TGTGCCAGTAGTTTCGGACTCCTCGGGGAGCTGTTTTTT

j_call: TRBJ2-3
clone_size: NA
d_call: TRBD1
v_call: TRBV19
cdr3_aa: CASSLRQGPGYDTQYF
cdr3_nt: TGTGCCAGTAGTCTCCGACAGGGACCCGGGTATGATACGCAGTATTTT

j_call: TRBJ1-2
clone_size: NA
d_call: TRBD1
v_call: TRBV2
cdr3_aa: CASSAGTGRLNYGYTF
cdr3_nt: TGTGCCAGCAGTGCCGGGACAGGGCGATTGAACTATGGCTACACCTTC

j_call: TRBJ2-7
clone_size: NA
d_call: NA
v_call: TRBV6-5
cdr3_aa: CASRYIATSEQYF
cdr3_nt: TGTGCCAGCCGATATATCGCCACTTCCGAGCAGTACTTC

j_call: TRBJ2-3
clone_size: once
d_call: NA
v_call: TRBV3-1/TRBV3-2
cdr3_aa: CASSLAGASTDTQYF
cdr3_nt: TGTGCCAGCAGCCTGGCAGGGGCAAGCACAGATACGCAGTATTTT

j_call: TRBJ1-4
clone_size: once
d_call: TRBD1
v_call: TRBV5-4
cdr3_aa: CASSSGGFNEKLFF
cdr3_nt: TGTGCCAGCAGCTCAGGGGGCTTCAATGAAAAACTGTTTTTT

j_call: TRBJ2-1
clone_size: NA
d_call: NA
v_call: TRBV7-9
cdr3_aa: CASRPGSAEQFF
cdr3_nt: TGTGCCAGCAGGCCAGGGTCGGCTGAGCAGTTCTTC

j_call: TRBJ2-7
clone_size: NA
d_call: NA
v_call: TRBV3-1/TRBV3-2
cdr3_aa: CASSSGAAGFYEQYF
cdr3_nt: TGTGCCAGCAGCAGTGGAGCGGCGGGATTCTACGAGCAGTACTTC

j_call: TRBJ1-3
clone_size: NA
d_call: TRBD1
v_call: TRBV14
cdr3_aa: CASSQRRGLGGNTIYF
cdr3_nt: TGTGCCAGCAGCCAACGCAGGGGGCTAGGAGGAAACACCATATATTTT

j_call: TRBJ1-2
clone_size: NA
d_call: NA
v_call: TRBV7-8
cdr3_aa: CASSLATAGGGSYTF
cdr3_nt: TGTGCCAGCAGCTTAGCGACCGCTGGGGGGGGAAGCTACACCTTC

j_call: TRBJ2-1
clone_size: NA
d_call: TRBD1
v_call: TRBV29-1
cdr3_aa: CSVEGRTGLYNEQFF
cdr3_nt: TGCAGCGTTGAAGGGAGGACAGGGCTCTACAATGAGCAGTTCTTC

j_call: TRBJ2-7
clone_size: NA
d_call: NA
v_call: TRBV30
cdr3_aa: CAWSVLIFGTGIF
cdr3_nt: NA

j_call: TRBJ2-5
clone_size: NA
d_call: NA
v_call: TRBV3-1/TRBV3-2
cdr3_aa: CASSQYGSGQETQYF
cdr3_nt: TGTGCCAGCAGCCAATACGGAAGCGGCCAAGAGACCCAGTACTTC

j_call: TRBJ1-5
clone_size: once
d_call: TRBD1
v_call: TRBV19
cdr3_aa: CASSKPGTVNNQPQHF
cdr3_nt: TGTGCCAGTAGTAAACCCGGGACAGTCAACAATCAGCCCCAGCATTTT

j_call: TRBJ1-1
clone_size: NA
d_call: NA
v_call: TRBV28
cdr3_aa: CASSLPWGGNTEAFF
cdr3_nt: TGTGCCAGCAGTCTCCCATGGGGGGGGAACACTGAAGCTTTCTTT

j_call: TRBJ1-2
clone_size: NA
d_call: NA
v_call: TRBV3-1/TRBV3-2
cdr3_aa: CASSQGREGRKRDGYTF
cdr3_nt: TGTGCCAGCAGCCAAGGGAGGGAGGGGAGAAAGAGGGATGGCTACACCTTC

j_call: TRBJ1-4
clone_size: few
d_call: TRBD1
v_call: TRBV7-9
cdr3_aa: CASSLTGQGEEKLFF
cdr3_nt: TGTGCCAGCAGCTTAACGGGACAGGGGGAAGAAAAACTGTTTTTT

j_call: TRBJ2-2
clone_size: NA
d_call: NA
v_call: TRBV23-1
cdr3_aa: CAPVGGQGSAGELFF
cdr3_nt: TGCGCCCCGGTCGGGGGGCAGGGAAGCGCCGGGGAGCTGTTTTTT

j_call: TRBJ1-1
clone_size: NA
d_call: NA
v_call: TRBV28
cdr3_aa: CASTSPGTRSEAFF
cdr3_nt: TGTGCCAGCACCTCCCCCGGGACTCGGAGTGAAGCTTTCTTT

j_call: TRBJ2-1
clone_size: NA
d_call: NA
v_call: TRBV19
cdr3_aa: CASSMPDYNEQFF
cdr3_nt: TGTGCCAGTAGTATGCCAGACTACAATGAGCAGTTCTTC

j_call: TRBJ2-5
clone_size: NA
d_call: TRBD1
v_call: TRBV14
cdr3_aa: CASSPQGQGGETQYF
cdr3_nt: TGTGCCAGCAGCCCACAGGGACAGGGCGGAGAGACCCAGTACTTC

j_call: TRBJ1-1
clone_size: NA
d_call: NA
v_call: TRBV11-3
cdr3_aa: CASRSTGMNTEAFF
cdr3_nt: TGTGCCAGCAGGTCTACAGGCATGAACACTGAAGCTTTCTTT

j_call: TRBJ1-1
clone_size: NA
d_call: TRBD1
v_call: TRBV7-9
cdr3_aa: CASSLDRGDTEAFF
cdr3_nt: TGTGCCAGCAGTTTAGACAGGGGAGACACTGAAGCTTTCTTT

j_call: TRBJ2-7
clone_size: NA
d_call: NA
v_call: TRBV15
cdr3_aa: CATSRDLGQPTYEQYF
cdr3_nt: TGTGCCACCAGCAGAGATCTTGGGCAGCCCACCTACGAGCAGTACTTC

j_call: TRBJ1-2
clone_size: NA
d_call: TRBD1
v_call: TRBV5-5
cdr3_aa: CASSPTGVHYGYTF
cdr3_nt: TGTGCCAGCAGCCCGACAGGGGTCCACTATGGCTACACCTTC

j_call: TRBJ1-4
clone_size: NA
d_call: NA
v_call: TRBV29-1
cdr3_aa: CSVRGDEKLFF
cdr3_nt: TGCAGCGTTCGGGGGGATGAAAAACTGTTTTTT

j_call: TRBJ1-2
clone_size: NA
d_call: TRBD1
v_call: TRBV6-5
cdr3_aa: CASSSGGDGYTF
cdr3_nt: TGTGCCAGCAGCTCAGGGGGTGATGGCTACACCTTC

j_call: TRBJ2-3
clone_size: NA
d_call: TRBD1
v_call: TRBV9
cdr3_aa: CASRRGTGGERDTQYF
cdr3_nt: TGTGCCAGCAGGAGGGGGACAGGGGGAGAACGAGATACGCAGTATTTT

j_call: TRBJ1-5
clone_size: NA
d_call: TRBD1
v_call: TRBV6-1
cdr3_aa: CASSVQTGASNQPQHF
cdr3_nt: TGTGCCAGCAGTGTACAAACAGGGGCGAGCAATCAGCCCCAGCATTTT

j_call: TRBJ2-2
clone_size: NA
d_call: NA
v_call: TRBV7-9
cdr3_aa: CASSPGLSENTGELFF
cdr3_nt: TGTGCCAGCAGCCCGGGACTTTCCGAGAACACCGGGGAGCTGTTTTTT

j_call: TRBJ2-1
clone_size: once
d_call: NA
v_call: TRBV19
cdr3_aa: CASSPIVAGKVEQFF
cdr3_nt: TGTGCCAGTAGTCCCATCGTCGCAGGAAAGGTTGAGCAGTTCTTC

j_call: TRBJ1-1
clone_size: NA
d_call: TRBD1
v_call: TRBV19
cdr3_aa: CASSITPGQGTEAFF
cdr3_nt: TGTGCCAGTAGTATAACCCCGGGACAGGGAACTGAAGCTTTCTTT

j_call: TRBJ2-3
clone_size: NA
d_call: NA
v_call: TRBV7-2
cdr3_aa: CASSLAGLTDTQYF
cdr3_nt: TGTGCCAGCAGCTTGGCGGGACTCACAGATACGCAGTATTTT

j_call: TRBJ2-1
clone_size: NA
d_call: NA
v_call: TRBV18
cdr3_aa: CASSPVGASYNEQFF
cdr3_nt: TGTGCCAGCTCACCAGTGGGGGCGTCCTACAATGAGCAGTTCTTC

j_call: TRBJ2-7
clone_size: NA
d_call: TRBD2
v_call: TRBV3-1/TRBV3-2
cdr3_aa: CASSSRTRANYEQYF
cdr3_nt: TGTGCCAGCAGCTCCCGGACTAGGGCGAACTACGAGCAGTACTTC

j_call: TRBJ1-6
clone_size: NA
d_call: TRBD1
v_call: TRBV27
cdr3_aa: CASSPGTGSYNSPLHF
cdr3_nt: TGTGCCAGCAGCCCCGGGACAGGCAGCTATAATTCACCCCTCCACTTT

j_call: TRBJ2-3
clone_size: NA
d_call: TRBD1
v_call: TRBV12-5
cdr3_aa: CASGNRGRGDTQYF
cdr3_nt: TGTGCTAGTGGAAACAGGGGGCGCGGAGATACGCAGTATTTT

j_call: TRBJ1-2
clone_size: NA
d_call: TRBD1
v_call: TRBV6-5
cdr3_aa: CASPSRDRDYGYTF
cdr3_nt: TGTGCCAGCCCTAGCCGGGACAGAGACTATGGCTACACCTTC

j_call: TRBJ2-2
clone_size: NA
d_call: NA
v_call: TRBV24-1
cdr3_aa: CATSDGGLPGTGELFF
cdr3_nt: TGTGCCACCAGTGATGGAGGACTACCCGGCACCGGGGAGCTGTTTTTT

j_call: TRBJ1-1
clone_size: NA
d_call: NA
v_call: TRBV3-1/TRBV3-2
cdr3_aa: CASSQATLKSREWNTEAFF
cdr3_nt: TGTGCCAGCAGCCAAGCAACTCTTAAATCGAGGGAATGGAACACTGAAGCTTTCTTT